These 25 T cell receptor beta chains originate from one sample sequenced in a study of T cells in Graves' hyperthyroidism and ophthalmopathy. The investigators amplified TCR beta CDR3 regions from RNA transcripts. HTBI primers were the set used in a first-round RT-PCR of the TCR CDR3. TCRdb used MiXCR to reprocess the multiplex PCR reads, holding one entry per CDR3 protein. The data show hundreds of thousands of distinct CDR3 sequences, 46% seen once. Input material: peripheral blood or thyroid tissue (not recorded which). Every receptor here comes from a woman in her late teens or twenties with Graves' hyperthyroidism.

This clonotype was found many times. V is TRBV2 and J is TRBJ1-2; TRBD1 matches at 7 bases. This CDR3 is built from 12 residues. Germline CDR1 and CDR2: SNHLY and FYNNEI. With 6 bases clipped from V and 8 bases from J, the junction kept 6 bases outside the gene matches. The CDR3, as DNA: TGTGCCAGCAGGGGACAGCCCATGGGCTACACCTTC. Translating it yields CASRGQPMGYTF.

The gene calls are TRBV2 and TRBJ2-2, with D possibly called TRBD1 or TRBD2 (6 bases each). The germline V gene encodes CDR1 SNHLY and CDR2 FYNNEI. V gave up 5 bases and J gave up 5 bases, with 27 bases separating them. The CDR3 contains 19 residues. Written as DNA, the CDR3 is TGTGCCAGCAGTTCACCACCGGGACTTCCTCCCAGGGGAACCGGGGAGCTGTTTTTT. It encodes CASSSPPGLPPRGTGELFF.

As to this clonotype: Its ends do not fully match the called genes, so a read error is possible. The J gene is TRBJ2-5, the V gene TRBV7-6, with 7 bases aligning to TRBD1. Looked up from germline, CDR1 is SGHVS and CDR2 is FNYEAQ. The CDR3 covers 15 residues. This CDR3 reads CASSYLRDSQETQCF. The CDR3 DNA sequence: TGTGCCAGCAGTTACCTCCGGGACAGCCAAGAGACCCAGTGCTTC.

V is TRBV12-3 or TRBV12-4 and J is TRBJ2-5; maybe TRBD2 (5 bases). Trimming shortened V by 5 bases and J by 2 bases, and 12 bases separated the two germline ends. The CDR3 length is 14 residues. The chain's CDR3 is CASSLRSGQETQYF. The CDR3 nucleotides are TGTGCCAGCAGTCTTCGTTCGGGGCAAGAGACCCAGTACTTC.

This clonotype was picked up a small number of times. V usage is TRBV20-1 and J usage is TRBJ1-1; 7 positions agree with TRBD1. This CDR3 is built from 13 residues. The germline CDR1 and CDR2 sequences are DFQATT and SNEGSKA (reference sequence). After removal of 2 bases from V and 5 bases from J, the junction contained 5 bases not matched to a gene. CDR3 nucleotide sequence: TGCAGTGCTAGATACAGGGGTGGGACTGAAGCTTTCTTT. Its protein is CSARYRGGTEAFF.

The chain recombines TRBV29-1 with TRBJ1-2, with a possible D match to TRBD1 (5 bases). Germline assignment: CDR1 SQVTM and CDR2 ANQGSEA. Trimming took off 7 bases at V and 7 bases at J, with 13 bases between the two ends. The CDR3 contains 11 residues. The CDR3 region has the DNA TGCAGCGCGGGACCGCCTTCTGGCTACACCTTC. Amino acids: CSAGPPSGYTF.

This clonotype was found many times. The chain has TRBV10-3 and TRBJ2-5; unclear D gene. V was shortened by 6 bases and J by 5 bases, with 16 bases between the two germline ends. Per the germline V gene, CDR1 is ENHRY and CDR2 is SYGVKD. The CDR3 contains 14 residues. The CDR3 coding sequence is TGTGCCATCAGCCGACGTCCTGAATCGGAGACCCAGTACTTC. Translation gives CAISRRPESETQYF.

The chain joins TRBV7-6 to TRBJ1-5; TRBD1 matches at 10 bases. The CDR3 runs 14 residues. Germline V CDR1 and CDR2: SGHVS, FNYEAQ. J gave up 7 bases and V 5 bases, and 5 bases lay outside the gene matches. The CDR3 sequence: CASSRDRGMQPQHF. CDR3 DNA sequence: TGTGCCAGCAGCCGGGACAGGGGCATGCAGCCCCAGCATTTT.

This clonotype has more than one count but fewer than ten. CDR3 sequence reads: CASSLGLEYEQYF. DNA for the CDR3: TGTGCCAGCAGCTTAGGCCTTGAGTACGAGCAGTACTTC. This sequence joins TRBV7-8 and TRBJ2-7; D is unresolved. Germline lookup yields CDR1 SGHVS and CDR2 FQNEAQ. V was shortened by 1 base and J by 4 bases, with 8 bases between the two germline ends. The CDR3 loop spans 13 amino acids.

This rearrangement joins TRBV24-1 to TRBJ1-5; 7 positions agree with TRBD1. The germline CDR1 and CDR2 sequences are KGHDR and SFDVKD. With 6 bases clipped from V and 2 bases from J, the junction kept 6 bases outside the gene matches. This CDR3 contains 15 residues. CDR3 sequence (DNA): TGTGCCACCAGTTACCTGACAGGGCGCAATCAGCCCCAGCATTTT. Its translation is CATSYLTGRNQPQHF.

This clonotype appeared many times. CDR3 sequence reads: CASDRSSRYGYTF. In DNA, the CDR3 is TGTGCCAGCGATCGGTCGAGTCGCTATGGCTACACCTTC. The gene calls are TRBV2 and TRBJ1-2; D gene uncertain. Germline V gives CDR1 SNHLY, CDR2 FYNNEI. There are 13 residues in the CDR3. Trimming stripped 8 bases from V and 4 bases from J, with 14 bases between.

This clonotype occurred many times. The chain couples TRBV29-1 to TRBJ1-2; D ambiguous. Trimming took off 0 bases at V and 14 bases at J, with 16 bases between the two ends. The CDR3 consists of 12 residues. Germline values: CDR1 SQVTM, CDR2 ANQGSEA. The CDR3 region has the DNA TGCAGCGTTGAAGAAAAGTGGCAGGCCCTAACCTTC. Translated: CSVEEKWQALTF.

This clonotype was detected a few times. The rearrangement joins TRBV7-2 to TRBJ1-4; maybe TRBD1 (5 bases). CDR3 size: 14 residues. Trimming took off 4 bases at V and 2 bases at J, with 8 bases between the two ends. CDR1 and CDR2 from the germline V gene are SGHTA and FQGNSA. CDR3 region: CASSWDRTNEKLFF. Here the CDR3 DNA reads TGTGCCAGCAGCTGGGACCGGACTAATGAAAAACTGTTTTTT.

A note on this clonotype: One end of the junction does not line up with germline, which may come from a read error. The rearrangement joins TRBV7-2 to TRBJ1-2; no reliable D call. This CDR3 comprises 14 residues. Germline V gene sequence: CDR1 SGHTA, CDR2 FQGNSA. For the CDR3, the DNA is TGTGCCAGCAGCTTAGGGATAGCTAACCATGGCTACACCTTC. Amino acid sequence: CASSLGIANHGYTF. The full variable domain, with the rest looked up from reference TRBV7-2 and TRBJ1-2, is GAGVSQSPSNKVTEKGKDVELRCDPISGHTALYWYRQSLGQGLEFLIYFQGNSAPDKSGLPSDRFSAERTGGSVSTLTIQRTQQEDSAVYLCASSLGIANHGYTFGSGTRLTVV.

The sample holds many counts of this clonotype. This chain connects TRBV20-1 to TRBJ1-2; D is undetermined. This CDR3 comprises 11 residues. The V gene lost 6 bases and the J gene lost 5 bases, with 10 bases spanning the gap. The germline gives CDR1 DFQATT, CDR2 SNEGSKA (reference sequence). CDR3 sequence reads: CSASGRYGYTF. CDR3 nucleotides: TGCAGTGCCTCCGGACGGTATGGCTACACCTTC.

The CDR3 here is CSARQTNYEQYF. The CDR3 region has the DNA TGCAGTGCGCGACAGACCAATTACGAGCAGTACTTC. The chain has TRBV20-1 and TRBJ2-7; possibly TRBD1 for D (5 bases). Germline assignment: CDR1 DFQATT and CDR2 SNEGSKA (reference sequence). Between the trimmed V and J ends, which lost 6 bases and 4 bases, there was a span of 13 bases. The CDR3 spans 12 residues.

The chain uses TRBV29-1 and TRBJ2-7; tentatively, D is TRBD1 (6 bases). The germline gives CDR1 SQVTM, CDR2 ANQGSEA. The CDR3 spans 12 residues. V lost 8 bases and J 4 bases, leaving 15 bases between the germline ends. The DNA of the CDR3 is TGCAGCCAAGGACAGTTACAATACGAGCAGTACTTC. Amino acid sequence: CSQGQLQYEQYF.

The chain links TRBV6-5 to TRBJ2-7; possibly TRBD2 for D (5 bases). Germline V gene data show CDR1 as MNHEY and CDR2 as SVGAGI. V dropped 8 bases and J dropped 6 bases, with 14 bases sitting between them. This CDR3 is built from 12 residues. Written as DNA, the CDR3 is TGTGCCAGCTGGAGCGGCCGCTGCGAGCAGTACTTC. Protein product: CASWSGRCEQYF.

This clonotype was picked up one time. This chain uses TRBV2 with TRBJ1-4, with 12 bases aligning to TRBD1. The CDR3 sequence is 13 residues long. Germline values: CDR1 SNHLY, CDR2 FYNNEI. V lost 9 bases to trimming and J lost 7 bases; unmatched junction nucleotides: 3. Here the CDR3 reads CASRDRGLEKLFF. CDR3 DNA sequence: TGTGCCAGTCGGGACAGGGGGCTTGAAAAACTGTTTTTT.

With regard to this clonotype: No conserved phenylalanine or tryptophan ends this CDR3, so it is likely a read error. No DNA is shown, since the ends of the CDR3 on it are uncertain; the CDR3 is the one TCRdb lists. The rearrangement joins TRBV15 to TRBJ2-2; TRBD2, the D gene given by the table, was not confirmed from the DNA. 16 amino acids form the CDR3, both terminal residues included. Germline assignment: CDR1 LNHNV and CDR2 YYDKDF (reference sequence). CDR3 residues: CATKFGGRANTGELRI.

The chain is built from TRBV20-1 and TRBJ1-4; D unresolved. The V gene's germline CDR1 is DFQATT and CDR2 SNEGSKA (reference sequence). Trimming stripped 7 bases from V and 5 bases from J, with 11 bases between. CDR3 length: 12 residues. The CDR3 region has the DNA TGCAGTGAAGTGTCTTTGAATGAAAAACTGTTTTTT. Translated: CSEVSLNEKLFF.

The table lists this clonotype with many counts. The rearrangement uses TRBV25-1 and TRBJ2-5; no clear D. This CDR3 comprises 15 residues. Per germline, CDR1 MGHDK and CDR2 SYGVNS. The ends were cut back, 2 bases at V and 3 bases at J, with 13 bases in the middle. The CDR3 region is CASSELASAEETQYF. DNA for the CDR3: TGTGCCAGCAGTGAACTGGCCAGCGCGGAAGAGACCCAGTACTTC.

About this clonotype: A read error may be the cause here, since a much bigger clone is one base away. This chain links TRBV2 with TRBJ2-2; D remains unclear. V gave up 7 bases and J gave up 6 bases, with 9 bases separating them. The length of the CDR3 is 12 residues. CDR1 and CDR2 from the germline V gene are SNHLY and FYNNEI. This CDR3 reads CASTPGAGELFF. In nucleotides, the CDR3 is TGTGCCAGCACCCCTGGGGCCGGGGAGCTGTTTTTT.

The rearrangement uses TRBV5-1 and TRBJ2-7; no clear D gene. Trimming stripped 0 bases from V and 0 bases from J, with 13 bases between. The V gene's germline CDR1 is SGHRS and CDR2 YFSETQ. The CDR3 is 16 residues long. CDR3 sequence reads: CASSLVSGRSSYEQYF. In DNA form, the CDR3 reads TGCGCCAGCAGCTTGGTCTCCGGCCGGAGCTCCTACGAGCAGTACTTC.

The V and J genes are TRBV7-2 and TRBJ1-5; the D gene is possibly TRBD1 (5 bases). This CDR3 is 15 amino acids long. Germline V gene lookup returns CDR1 SGHTA and CDR2 FQGNSA. Trimming removed 1 base at V and 1 base at J, with 8 bases between. Here the CDR3 reads CASSLGGSSNQPQHF. The CDR3 DNA is TGTGCCAGCAGCTTAGGGGGGTCCAGCAATCAGCCCCAGCATTTT.